The subject of this entry is one TCR beta chain. This sample was included in a study of blood T cell repertoires in COVID-19. Across the study: Samples representing acute and convalescent COVID-19 were sourced from the United States, Italy and Spain. Sources were T cells, B-cell-depleted T cells, or PBMCs; the material itself was cDNA or gDNA.

The CDR3 runs 13 residues. Trimming cost V 0 bases and J 8 bases, with 5 bases left between them. Germline CDR1 reads SGHDN; CDR2 reads FVKESK. Original handling: Nucleated cell number was recorded as an estimate derived from reference gene primer amplification. Assay: immunoSEQ multiplex PCR; the TCRdb copy retains only in-frame clones and omits some. D and trimming were read from the DNA, whereas the V and J calls and clone size are those reported in that table. The table has approximately 120,000 clones, about 80% seen once; the top ten hold 10% to 15%. Sequencing was performed on peripheral blood. The receptor was derived from a man aged 55 to 70 with acute or convalescent COVID-19. The chain joins TRBV14 to TRBJ1-6; no clear D gene. The CDR3 DNA is TGTGCCAGCAGCCAAGATTTATATTCACCCCTCCACTTT. Encoded protein: CASSQDLYSPLHF. The full variable domain, with the rest looked up from reference TRBV14 and TRBJ1-6, is EAGVTQFPSHSVIEKGQTVTLRCDPISGHDNLYWYRRVMGKEIKFLLHFVKESKQDESGMPNNRFLAERTGGTYSTLKVQPAELEDSGVYFCASSQDLYSPLHFGNGTRLTVT.